This entry concerns a single T cell receptor (beta chain). This entry is derived from a study of blood T cells in healthy people across ages. The CDR3 loop spans 18 amino acids. CDR1 and CDR2 (germline): SGHTA, FQGNSA. V lost 1 base, J lost 3 bases, and 8 bases stayed unmatched. PCR was performed a second time for roughly 7 to 11 cycles using a sample-barcoded 5' primer and a J-beta primer mix. TCRdb fed the 5' RACE reads into MiXCR, producing one record per CDR3 protein. Of hundreds of thousands of distinct CDR3 sequences in the sample, 40% to 60% were seen once. This chain uses TRBV7-2 with TRBJ2-3; 12 positions match TRBD2. Sequencing input: blood. This receptor was identified in a young man in good health. CDR3 sequence (DNA): TGTGCCAGCAGCTTAGGGCCGGGACTAGCGGGCGTTACAGATACGCAGTATTTT. Protein: CASSLGPGLAGVTDTQYF. The full variable domain, completed using reference TRBV7-2 and TRBJ2-3, is GAGVSQSPSNKVTEKGKDVELRCDPISGHTALYWYRQSLGQGLEFLIYFQGNSAPDKSGLPSDRFSAERTGGSVSTLTIQRTQQEDSAVYLCASSLGPGLAGVTDTQYFGPGTRLTVL.